This is a list of T cell receptor beta chains from one sample in a study of blood T cell repertoires in COVID-19. TCRdb's table, derived via immunoSEQ multiplex PCR, lists solely in-frame clones and lacks some. The data show around 68,000 clones, with roughly 87% seen just once and less than 7% held by the top ten. Sequencing input: peripheral blood. These receptor sequences come from a woman aged 45-65 years with acute or convalescent COVID-19. Each CDR3 is given with its conserved first and last residue. Each record gives: CDR3 protein, CDR3 DNA, J gene, V gene, D gene, clone size. The D gene is left open where the match is weak. Size tells how often a clone was seen (once, few, many) or the class of an expanded clone, and some rows leave it out.

CDR3aa: CASRGFGPNQPQHF
CDR3nt: TGTGCCAGCCGAGGTTTCGGCCCCAATCAGCCCCAGCATTTT
j_gene: TRBJ1-5
v_gene: TRBV28
d_gene: .
abundance: .

CDR3aa: CASPRPGTSTEAFF
CDR3nt: TGTGCCAGCCCAAGGCCGGGTACGAGCACTGAAGCTTTCTTT
j_gene: TRBJ1-1
v_gene: TRBV6-5
d_gene: .
abundance: few

CDR3aa: CATSGGQRANYGYTF
CDR3nt: TGTGCCACCAGCGGGGGACAGCGCGCTAACTATGGCTACACCTTC
j_gene: TRBJ1-2
v_gene: TRBV24-1
d_gene: TRBD1
abundance: .

CDR3aa: CASSDRADQPQHF
CDR3nt: TGTGCCAGCAGTGACAGGGCTGATCAGCCCCAGCATTTT
j_gene: TRBJ1-5
v_gene: TRBV2
d_gene: .
abundance: .

CDR3aa: CASSLDTEAFF
CDR3nt: TGTGCCAGCAGCCTAGACACTGAAGCTTTCTTT
j_gene: TRBJ1-1
v_gene: TRBV12-3/TRBV12-4
d_gene: .
abundance: .

CDR3aa: CASSFTVLDEQFF
CDR3nt: TGTGCCAGCAGTTTTACGGTTCTGGATGAGCAGTTCTTC
j_gene: TRBJ2-1
v_gene: TRBV28
d_gene: .
abundance: .

CDR3aa: CASSHSEQGEEETQYF
CDR3nt: TGTGCCAGCAGCCACTCAGAACAGGGGGAGGAGGAGACCCAGTACTTC
j_gene: TRBJ2-5
v_gene: TRBV3-1/TRBV3-2
d_gene: TRBD1
abundance: .

CDR3aa: CASSNRGHNEKLFF
CDR3nt: TGTGCCAGCAGCAACAGGGGTCATAATGAAAAACTGTTTTTT
j_gene: TRBJ1-4
v_gene: TRBV7-9
d_gene: TRBD1
abundance: .

CDR3aa: CASWKDRGTDTQYF
CDR3nt: TGTGCCTCCTGGAAGGACAGGGGAACAGATACGCAGTATTTT
j_gene: TRBJ2-3
v_gene: TRBV6-6
d_gene: TRBD1
abundance: .

CDR3aa: CASSTWDSHYGYTF
CDR3nt: TGTGCCAGCAGCACTTGGGACAGCCACTATGGCTACACCTTC
j_gene: TRBJ1-2
v_gene: TRBV7-2
d_gene: TRBD1
abundance: .

CDR3aa: CAWSVGGGIQPQHF
CDR3nt: TGTGCCTGGAGTGTAGGGGGGGGGATTCAGCCCCAGCATTTT
j_gene: TRBJ1-5
v_gene: TRBV30
d_gene: .
abundance: .

CDR3aa: CSVLPPESSTDTQYF
CDR3nt: TGCAGCGTCCTTCCCCCGGAGAGTAGCACAGATACGCAGTATTTT
j_gene: TRBJ2-3
v_gene: TRBV29-1
d_gene: .
abundance: .

CDR3aa: CSATPGHNTEAFF
CDR3nt: TGCAGCGCCACTCCGGGTCATAACACTGAAGCTTTCTTT
j_gene: TRBJ1-1
v_gene: TRBV29-1
d_gene: .
abundance: .

CDR3aa: CASSPTSGTQYF
CDR3nt: TGTGCCAGCAGCCCTACTAGCGGTACGCAGTATTTT
j_gene: TRBJ2-3
v_gene: TRBV7-3
d_gene: TRBD2
abundance: .

CDR3aa: CASSLGDREEQFF
CDR3nt: TGTGCCAGCAGCTTAGGAGACAGGGAGGAGCAGTTCTTC
j_gene: TRBJ2-1
v_gene: TRBV11-2
d_gene: TRBD1
abundance: .

CDR3aa: CASSLVVGADTQYF
CDR3nt: TGTGCCAGCAGCTTAGTTGTCGGGGCAGATACGCAGTATTTT
j_gene: TRBJ2-3
v_gene: TRBV11-2
d_gene: .
abundance: .

CDR3aa: CASRPPGVYEQYF
CDR3nt: TGTGCCAGCAGACCCCCGGGGGTCTACGAGCAGTACTTC
j_gene: TRBJ2-7
v_gene: TRBV12-3/TRBV12-4
d_gene: .
abundance: .

CDR3aa: CAISESGGTEAFF
CDR3nt: TGTGCCATCAGTGAGTCAGGGGGCACTGAAGCTTTCTTT
j_gene: TRBJ1-1
v_gene: TRBV10-3
d_gene: .
abundance: .

CDR3aa: CASSIGRGGSYNEQFF
CDR3nt: TGTGCCAGTAGTATAGGCCGGGGAGGCTCCTACAATGAGCAGTTCTTC
j_gene: TRBJ2-1
v_gene: TRBV19
d_gene: .
abundance: .

CDR3aa: CASIERETQYF
CDR3nt: TGTGCCAGCATTGAGAGGGAGACCCAGTACTTC
j_gene: TRBJ2-5
v_gene: TRBV2
d_gene: .
abundance: .

CDR3aa: CASSQEDLPDNEQFF
CDR3nt: TGCGCCAGCAGCCAAGAAGACTTACCGGACAATGAGCAGTTCTTC
j_gene: TRBJ2-1
v_gene: TRBV4-3
d_gene: .
abundance: .

CDR3aa: CASSSEKGDRGLIEAFF
CDR3nt: TGTGCCAGCAGCTCAGAAAAAGGCGACAGGGGGCTAATTGAAGCTTTCTTT
j_gene: TRBJ1-1
v_gene: TRBV11-3
d_gene: TRBD1
abundance: .

CDR3aa: CASSISQGRTSPLHF
CDR3nt: TGTGCCAGTAGTATAAGTCAGGGAAGAACTTCACCCCTCCACTTT
j_gene: TRBJ1-6
v_gene: TRBV19
d_gene: .
abundance: few

CDR3aa: CASSSTGRYGYTF
CDR3nt: TGCGCCAGCAGCTCGACAGGACGTTATGGCTACACCTTC
j_gene: TRBJ1-2
v_gene: TRBV5-1
d_gene: .
abundance: .

CDR3aa: CASSLEVSRTGEQYF
CDR3nt: TGCGCCAGCAGCTTGGAGGTTTCCCGTACGGGGGAGCAGTACTTC
j_gene: TRBJ2-7
v_gene: TRBV5-1
d_gene: .
abundance: .

CDR3aa: CASSLMGSGRDGEQFF
CDR3nt: TGTGCCAGCAGTTTGATGGGTAGCGGGAGGGATGGGGAGCAGTTCTTC
j_gene: TRBJ2-1
v_gene: TRBV27
d_gene: TRBD2
abundance: .

CDR3aa: CASGMDRAGGNTIYF
CDR3nt: TGTGCCAGCGGAATGGACAGGGCTGGCGGAAACACCATATATTTT
j_gene: TRBJ1-3
v_gene: TRBV28
d_gene: TRBD1
abundance: .

CDR3aa: CASSFSSGDEAFF
CDR3nt: TGTGCCAGCAGTTTTTCGAGCGGTGACGAAGCTTTCTTT
j_gene: TRBJ1-1
v_gene: TRBV12-3/TRBV12-4
d_gene: .
abundance: .

CDR3aa: CASSLGGSSYEQYF
CDR3nt: TGTGCCAGCAGCTTAGGCGGGAGCTCCTACGAGCAGTACTTC
j_gene: TRBJ2-7
v_gene: TRBV11-2
d_gene: TRBD2
abundance: .